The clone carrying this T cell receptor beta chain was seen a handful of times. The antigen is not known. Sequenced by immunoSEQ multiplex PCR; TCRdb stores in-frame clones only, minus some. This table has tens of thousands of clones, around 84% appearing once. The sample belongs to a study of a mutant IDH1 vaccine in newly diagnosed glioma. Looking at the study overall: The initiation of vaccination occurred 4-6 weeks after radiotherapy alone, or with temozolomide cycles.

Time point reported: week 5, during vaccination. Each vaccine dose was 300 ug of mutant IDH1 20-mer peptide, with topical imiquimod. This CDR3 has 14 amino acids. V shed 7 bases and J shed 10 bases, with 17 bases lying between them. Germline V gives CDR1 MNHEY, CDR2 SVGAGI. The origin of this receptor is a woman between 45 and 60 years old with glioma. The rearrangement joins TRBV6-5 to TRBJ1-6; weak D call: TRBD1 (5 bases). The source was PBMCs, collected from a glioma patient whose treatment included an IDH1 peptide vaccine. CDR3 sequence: CASTRGERGSPLHF. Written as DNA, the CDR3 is TGTGCCAGCACCCGGGGGGAACGGGGATCACCCCTCCACTTT.